The 12 T cell receptor beta chains below were found in one sample sequenced in a study of early T cells in non-severe SARS-CoV-2 infection. In TCRdb, the 5' RACE reads were re-called with MiXCR into one record per CDR3 protein. The sample includes more than 45,000 distinct CDR3 sequences, 7.7% of them seen just once. Sequences were obtained from whole blood. These receptors originate from an adult who was a healthcare worker with PCR-confirmed SARS-CoV-2 infection or an uninfected control (not recorded which).

In this sample, this clonotype turned up a few times. The genes are TRBV14 and TRBJ2-3, with 9 bases aligning to TRBD1. This CDR3 region has 18 residues. Germline CDR1 SGHDN, CDR2 FVKESK. V was pared by 4 bases and J by 2 bases, with 13 bases of the junction left unmatched. CDR3: CASSPTRDRALHTDTQYF. Written as DNA, the CDR3 is TGTGCCAGCAGCCCTACCCGGGACAGGGCGCTACACACAGATACGCAGTATTTT.

The rearrangement links TRBV5-6 to TRBJ2-7; 7 bases are shared with TRBD2. This CDR3 is built from 16 residues. Trimming at V came to 4 bases and at J to 2 bases, leaving 12 bases not matched to a gene. In germline, CDR1 is SGHDT, CDR2 YYEEEE. CDR3 nucleotide sequence: TGTGCCAGCAGCCGCGGTGGACTAGTGGGCACCTACGAGCAGTACTTC. It is translated as CASSRGGLVGTYEQYF. Filled out from reference TRBV5-6 and TRBJ2-7, the complete variable domain reads DAGVTQSPTHLIKTRGQQVTLRCSPKSGHDTVSWYQQALGQGPQFIFQYYEEEERQRGNFPDRFSGHQFPNYSSELNVNALLLGDSALYLCASSRGGLVGTYEQYFGPGTRLTVT.

A few counts support this clonotype. The chain has TRBV21-1 and TRBJ2-1; the table's D call TRBD1 went unverified against the DNA. TRBV21-1 is a pseudogene segment. The CDR3 sequence is 13 residues long. The CDR3 protein is CASSKGWGHEQFF. Here the CDR3 DNA reads TGTGCCAGCAGCAAAGGTTGGGGACATGAGCAGTTCTTC.

This clonotype was recorded a few times. The chain carries TRBV18 and TRBJ1-4; TRBD1 is a possible D gene (5 bases). Between the trimmed V and J ends, which lost 6 bases and 0 bases, there was a span of 11 bases. Germline lookup yields CDR1 KGHSH and CDR2 LQKENI. This CDR3 comprises 15 residues. The CDR3 loop reads CASSQARATNEKLFF. In DNA, the CDR3 is TGTGCCAGCTCCCAAGCCAGGGCAACTAATGAAAAACTGTTTTTT.

This clonotype has a handful of counts. The rearrangement uses TRBV28 and TRBJ2-5, with D uncertain. Germline V gene lookup returns CDR1 MDHEN and CDR2 SYDVKM. V shed 3 bases and J shed 5 bases, with 13 bases lying between them. CDR3 length: 14 amino acids. The CDR3 bases are TGTGCCAGCAGTTTGCCTCGGCAGCCGGAGACCCAGTACTTC. Translating it yields CASSLPRQPETQYF.

This clonotype has only a few counts. The chain is built from TRBV14 and TRBJ1-2; 9 bases fit TRBD1. The CDR3 is 16 amino acids. V was pared by 1 base and J by 4 bases, with 7 bases of the junction left unmatched. Germline V gene lookup returns CDR1 SGHDN and CDR2 FVKESK. The CDR3 loop reads CASSQVPGQGSYGYTF. The CDR3 DNA reads as TGTGCCAGCAGCCAAGTTCCGGGACAGGGAAGCTATGGCTACACCTTC. The entire variable domain, with the rest obtained from reference TRBV14 and TRBJ1-2, is as follows: EAGVTQFPSHSVIEKGQTVTLRCDPISGHDNLYWYRRVMGKEIKFLLHFVKESKQDESGMPNNRFLAERTGGTYSTLKVQPAELEDSGVYFCASSQVPGQGSYGYTFGSGTRLTVV.

This clonotype has a count of ten or more. The chain recombines TRBV10-3 with TRBJ2-1, with D perhaps matching TRBD1 (6 bases). The CDR3 consists of 15 residues. Trimming removed 4 bases at V and 0 bases at J, with 10 bases between. Germline V gene sequence: CDR1 ENHRY, CDR2 SYGVKD. The CDR3 region is CAISGGTSSYNEQFF. The CDR3 DNA is TGTGCCATCAGTGGAGGGACAAGCTCCTACAATGAGCAGTTCTTC.

This clonotype came up many times. This chain connects TRBV7-9 to TRBJ1-5; TRBD1 is a possible D gene (5 bases). Trimming removed 5 bases from V and 5 bases from J, with 7 bases in between. CDR3 size: 12 residues. Germline CDR1 is SEHNR and CDR2 is FQNEAQ (reference sequence). The CDR3 region is CASSLGHQPQHF. CDR3 DNA sequence: TGTGCCAGCAGCCTGGGACATCAGCCCCAGCATTTT.

This clonotype appeared many times. The genes are TRBV6-6 and TRBJ1-1; 8 bases agree with TRBD1. V was clipped by 4 bases and J by 5 bases; unmatched bases: 6. The CDR3 spans 14 residues. The germline V gene has CDR1 MNHNY and CDR2 SVGAGI (reference sequence). The CDR3 sequence is CASSFDRGWTEAFF. The CDR3 coding sequence is TGTGCCAGCAGTTTTGACAGGGGTTGGACTGAAGCTTTCTTT.

This clonotype was found many times. The chain employs TRBV7-6 and TRBJ2-1, with 7 nucleotides matching TRBD1. Losses at the gene ends were 5 bases for V and 0 bases for J; bases not matched to a gene: 4. The germline gives CDR1 SGHVS, CDR2 FNYEAQ. The CDR3 consists of 15 residues. For the CDR3, the DNA is TGTGCCAGCAGCCCACAGGGGAGCTCCTACAATGAGCAGTTCTTC. Protein product: CASSPQGSSYNEQFF. Full variable domain (missing parts from reference TRBV7-6 and TRBJ2-1): GAGVSQSPRYKVTKRGQDVALRCDPISGHVSLYWYRQALGQGPEFLTYFNYEAQQDKSGLPNDRFSAERPEGSISTLTIQRTEQRDSAMYRCASSPQGSSYNEQFFGPGTRLTVL.

J is TRBJ2-7 and V is TRBV2, with 11 nucleotides matching TRBD1. The CDR3 runs to 15 residues. Per the germline V gene, CDR1 is SNHLY and CDR2 is FYNNEI. J gave up 1 base and V 2 bases, and 1 base lay outside the gene matches. This CDR3 is CASSEWDRGSYEQYF. The CDR3 DNA sequence: TGTGCCAGCAGTGAATGGGACAGGGGGTCCTACGAGCAGTACTTC.

A few counts support this clonotype. This sequence joins TRBV19 and TRBJ1-5; the D is unclear. The CDR3 is made up of 15 amino acids. Germline loops: CDR1 LNHDA, CDR2 SQIVND (reference sequence). With 2 bases removed from V and 6 bases from J, the gap between germline ends came to 14 bases. DNA for the CDR3: TGTGCCAGTAGTATATCGGGATCCAGGAGTCAGCCCCAGCATTTT. Its translation: CASSISGSRSQPQHF. The full variable domain, its missing parts supplied by reference TRBV19 and TRBJ1-5, is DGGITQSPKYLFRKEGQNVTLSCEQNLNHDAMYWYRQDPGQGLRLIYYSQIVNDFQKGDIAEGYSVSREKKESFPLTVTSAQKNPTAFYLCASSISGSRSQPQHFGDGTRLSIL.